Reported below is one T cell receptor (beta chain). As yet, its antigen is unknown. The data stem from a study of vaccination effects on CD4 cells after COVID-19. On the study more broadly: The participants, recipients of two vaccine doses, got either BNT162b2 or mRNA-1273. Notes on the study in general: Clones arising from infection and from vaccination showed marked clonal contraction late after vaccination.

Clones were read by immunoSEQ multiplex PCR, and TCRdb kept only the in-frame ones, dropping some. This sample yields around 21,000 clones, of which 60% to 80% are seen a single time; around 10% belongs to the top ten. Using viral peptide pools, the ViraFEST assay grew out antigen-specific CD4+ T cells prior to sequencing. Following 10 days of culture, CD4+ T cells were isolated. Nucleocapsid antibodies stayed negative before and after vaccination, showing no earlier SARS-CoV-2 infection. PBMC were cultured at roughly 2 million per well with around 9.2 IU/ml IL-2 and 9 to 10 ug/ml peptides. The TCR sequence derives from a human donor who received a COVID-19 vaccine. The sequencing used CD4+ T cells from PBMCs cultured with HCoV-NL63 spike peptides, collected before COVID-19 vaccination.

DNA for the CDR3: TGTGCCAGCAGGGACAGGAGGGGCACAGATACGCAGTATTTT. Amino acid sequence: CASRDRRGTDTQYF. This chain joins TRBV25-1 and TRBJ2-3; D possibly corresponds to TRBD1 (7 bases). Germline V lookup: CDR1 MGHDK, CDR2 SYGVNS. The CDR3 spans 14 residues. Trimming took 6 bases from V and 1 from J, leaving 11 bases between them.